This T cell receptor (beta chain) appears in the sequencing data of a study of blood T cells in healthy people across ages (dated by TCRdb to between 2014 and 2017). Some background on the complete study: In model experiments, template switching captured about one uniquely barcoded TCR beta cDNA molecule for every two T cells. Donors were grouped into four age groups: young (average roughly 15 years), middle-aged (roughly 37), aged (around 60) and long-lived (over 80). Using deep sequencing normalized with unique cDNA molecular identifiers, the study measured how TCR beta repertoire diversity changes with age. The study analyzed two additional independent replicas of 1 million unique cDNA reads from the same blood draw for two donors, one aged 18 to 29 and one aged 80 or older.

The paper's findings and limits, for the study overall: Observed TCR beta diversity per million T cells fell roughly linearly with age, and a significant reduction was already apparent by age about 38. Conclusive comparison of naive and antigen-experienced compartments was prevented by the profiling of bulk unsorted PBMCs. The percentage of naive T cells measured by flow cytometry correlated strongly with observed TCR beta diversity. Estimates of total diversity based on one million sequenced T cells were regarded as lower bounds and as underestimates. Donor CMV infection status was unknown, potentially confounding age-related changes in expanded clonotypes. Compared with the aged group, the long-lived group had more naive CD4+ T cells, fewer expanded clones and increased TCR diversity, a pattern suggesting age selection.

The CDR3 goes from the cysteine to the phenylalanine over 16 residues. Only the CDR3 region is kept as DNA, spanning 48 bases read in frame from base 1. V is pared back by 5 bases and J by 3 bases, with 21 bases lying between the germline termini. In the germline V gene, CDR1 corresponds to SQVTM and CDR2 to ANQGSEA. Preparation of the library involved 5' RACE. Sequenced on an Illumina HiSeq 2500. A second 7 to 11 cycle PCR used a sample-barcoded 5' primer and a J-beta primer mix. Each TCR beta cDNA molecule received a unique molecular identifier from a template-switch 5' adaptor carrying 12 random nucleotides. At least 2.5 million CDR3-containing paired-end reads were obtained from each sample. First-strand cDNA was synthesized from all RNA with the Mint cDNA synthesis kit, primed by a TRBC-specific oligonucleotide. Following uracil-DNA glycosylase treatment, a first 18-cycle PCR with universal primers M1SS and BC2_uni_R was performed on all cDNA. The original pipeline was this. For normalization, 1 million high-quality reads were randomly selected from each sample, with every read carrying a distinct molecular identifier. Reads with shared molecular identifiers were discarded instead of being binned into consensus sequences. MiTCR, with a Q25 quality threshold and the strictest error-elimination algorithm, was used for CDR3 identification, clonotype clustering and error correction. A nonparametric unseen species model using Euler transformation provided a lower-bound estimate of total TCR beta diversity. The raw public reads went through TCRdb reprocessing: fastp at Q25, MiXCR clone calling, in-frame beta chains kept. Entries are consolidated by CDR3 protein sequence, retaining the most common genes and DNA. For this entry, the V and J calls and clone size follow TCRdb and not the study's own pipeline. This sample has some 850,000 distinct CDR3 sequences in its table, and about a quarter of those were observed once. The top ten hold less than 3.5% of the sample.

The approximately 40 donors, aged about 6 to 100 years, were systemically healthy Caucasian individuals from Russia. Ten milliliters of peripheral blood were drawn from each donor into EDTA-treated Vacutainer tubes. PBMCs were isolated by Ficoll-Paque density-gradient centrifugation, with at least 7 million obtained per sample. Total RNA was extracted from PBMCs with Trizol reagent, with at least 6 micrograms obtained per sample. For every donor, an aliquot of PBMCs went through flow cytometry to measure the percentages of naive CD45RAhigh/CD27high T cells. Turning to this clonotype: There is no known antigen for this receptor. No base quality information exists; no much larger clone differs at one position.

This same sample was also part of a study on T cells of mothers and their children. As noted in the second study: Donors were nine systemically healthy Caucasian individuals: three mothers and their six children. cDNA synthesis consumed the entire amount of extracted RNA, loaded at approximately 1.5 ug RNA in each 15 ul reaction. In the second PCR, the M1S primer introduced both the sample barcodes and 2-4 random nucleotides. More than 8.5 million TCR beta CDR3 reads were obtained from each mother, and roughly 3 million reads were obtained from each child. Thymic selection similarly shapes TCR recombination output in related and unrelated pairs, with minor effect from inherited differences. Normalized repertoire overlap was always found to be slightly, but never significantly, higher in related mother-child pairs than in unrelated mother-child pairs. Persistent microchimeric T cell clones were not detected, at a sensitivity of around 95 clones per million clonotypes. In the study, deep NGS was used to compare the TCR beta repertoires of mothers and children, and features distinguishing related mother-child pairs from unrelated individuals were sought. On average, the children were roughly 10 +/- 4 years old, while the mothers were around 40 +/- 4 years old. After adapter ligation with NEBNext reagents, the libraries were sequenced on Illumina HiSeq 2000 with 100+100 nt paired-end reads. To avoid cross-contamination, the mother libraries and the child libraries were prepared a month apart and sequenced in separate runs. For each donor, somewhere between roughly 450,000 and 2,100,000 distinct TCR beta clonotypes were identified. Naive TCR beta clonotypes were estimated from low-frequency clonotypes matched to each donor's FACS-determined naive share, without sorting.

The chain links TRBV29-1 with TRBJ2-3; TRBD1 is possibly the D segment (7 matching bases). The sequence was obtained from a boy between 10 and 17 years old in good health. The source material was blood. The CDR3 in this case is CSVHGSQGRSTDTQYF. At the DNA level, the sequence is TGCAGCGTTCATGGTTCACAGGGGAGGTCGACAGATACGCAGTATTTT.